The clone carrying this TCR beta chain was recorded once. Antigen unknown. The treatment was: over 15 received Ad26.COV2.S at low or high dose, single or two shots; a few received placebo; per-sample allocation not given. Day 63 after the first vaccine or placebo injection was the time point for sampling. Looked up from germline, CDR1 is SGHDT and CDR2 is YYEEEE. With V trimmed by 6 bases and J by 9 bases, 8 bases remained unmatched. The CDR3 is made up of 13 amino acids. The source of the sample is a study of Ad26.COV2.S vaccination and SARS-CoV-2 variants. Overall study findings and caveats: Substantial response breadth was reportedly seen for spike-specific CD8+ and CD4+ T cells after vaccination.

The assay was immunoSEQ multiplex PCR, and TCRdb's table has in-frame clones only and misses some. The table shows about 370,000 clones, with around 89% occurring only once. The sequence came from a person between 18 and 60 years old who received the Ad26.COV2.S COVID-19 vaccine or a placebo. The V call is TRBV5-6, the J call TRBJ2-1; 8 positions agree with TRBD1. The sample here was peripheral blood, taken in a trial of Ad26.COV2.S vaccine versus placebo. The CDR3 region has the DNA TGTGCCAGCACCAAACAGGGGGTGGGTGAGCAGTTCTTC. This translates into CASTKQGVGEQFF.